The sequence of this T cell receptor beta chain was determined in a study of OX40 agonist ivuxolimab in advanced cancers. Using immunoSEQ multiplex PCR, the repertoire was profiled, and TCRdb retains in-frame clones only, with some absent. Among 40,000 to 45,000 clones, roughly nine tenths were seen once, and the ten largest hold 25% to 30%. After removal of 5 bases from V and 8 bases from J, the junction contained 9 bases not matched to a gene. Germline V CDR1 and CDR2: SEHNR, FQNEAQ (reference sequence). The CDR3 loop spans 14 amino acids. This sequence originates from an adult with an advanced solid tumor such as melanoma, head and neck, liver or kidney cancer. The specimen comprised CD4+ or CD8+ T cells sorted from blood, sampled in a trial of the OX40 agonist ivuxolimab. V usage is TRBV7-9 and J usage is TRBJ2-4; 7 positions match TRBD2. CDR3 in amino acids: CASSPVGGSDIQYF. The CDR3 DNA reads TGTGCCAGCAGCCCTGTGGGAGGGTCGGACATTCAGTACTTC.